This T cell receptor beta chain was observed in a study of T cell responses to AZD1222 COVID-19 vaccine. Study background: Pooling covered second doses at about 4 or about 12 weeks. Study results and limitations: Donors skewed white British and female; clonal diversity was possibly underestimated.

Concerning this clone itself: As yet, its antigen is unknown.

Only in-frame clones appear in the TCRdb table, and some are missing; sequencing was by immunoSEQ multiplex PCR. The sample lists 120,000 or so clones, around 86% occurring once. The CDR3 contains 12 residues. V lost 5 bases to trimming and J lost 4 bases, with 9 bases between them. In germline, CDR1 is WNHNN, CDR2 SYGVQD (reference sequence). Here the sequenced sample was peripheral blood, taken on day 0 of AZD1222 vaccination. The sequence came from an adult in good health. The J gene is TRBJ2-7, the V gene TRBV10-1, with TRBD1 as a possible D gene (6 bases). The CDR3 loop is CASSPGQYEQYF. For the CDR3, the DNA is TGCGCCAGCAGTCCGGGACAATACGAGCAGTACTTC.